This T cell receptor beta chain was sequenced during a study of blood T cell repertoires in COVID-19. The overall study: Acute-phase and convalescent COVID-19 samples originated in the United States, Italy and Spain. The cDNA or gDNA used as material had been derived from T cells, B-cell-depleted T cells, or PBMCs.

Authors' analysis steps: Quantification of nucleated cells was approximated via reference gene primer amplification. Some clones are missing from TCRdb's copy, which holds only in-frame ones; the method was immunoSEQ multiplex PCR. The V and J calls and clone size were taken over from that table, and D and trimming were inferred from the DNA. The sample holds around 62,000 clones, roughly 88% seen once. This clone came up once. Losses at the gene ends were 8 bases for V and 2 bases for J; bases not matched to a gene: 11. The CDR3 length is 15 residues. Germline V lookup: CDR1 MNHNY, CDR2 SVGAGI (reference sequence).

The chain employs TRBV6-6 and TRBJ1-2, with TRBD1 matching 7 bases. The TCR comes from a human donor in a cohort sampled during active COVID-19. What was sequenced was peripheral blood. The CDR3 loop reads CASLDVGQRNYGYTF. As DNA, the CDR3 is TGTGCCAGCCTTGATGTGGGACAGCGAAACTATGGCTACACCTTC.